This entry lists 29 T cell receptor beta chains sequenced from one sample in a study of blood T cell repertoires in COVID-19. Assay: immunoSEQ multiplex PCR; the TCRdb copy retains only in-frame clones and omits some. The repertoire holds hundreds of thousands of clones, roughly 87% seen once, with around 0.9% in the top ten. What was sequenced was peripheral blood. The receptor set was obtained from a man younger than 35 with COVID-19, enrolled during active disease.

This sequence joins TRBV7-2 and TRBJ2-5; 7 positions agree with TRBD2. Germline values: CDR1 SGHTA, CDR2 FQGNSA. V lost 5 bases to trimming and J lost 0 bases; unmatched junction nucleotides: 3. This CDR3 is built from 14 residues. CDR3 loop: CASSVSGYQETQYF. DNA for the CDR3: TGTGCCAGCAGCGTTAGCGGGTACCAAGAGACCCAGTACTTC.

The table lists this clone with a count of one. The chain recombines TRBV6-5 with TRBJ1-1; 11 bases fit TRBD1. There are 15 residues in the CDR3. CDR1 is MNHEY and CDR2 is SVGAGI in the germline V gene. The ends lost 5 bases at V and 1 base at J; junction bases unmatched: 3. In DNA, the CDR3 is TGTGCCAGCAGTAGGACAGGGGGCCGGAACACTGAAGCTTTCTTT. Amino acid sequence: CASSRTGGRNTEAFF.

This clone was seen just once. The rearrangement joins TRBV5-1 to TRBJ2-1; the match to TRBD1 covers 8 bases. CDR1 is SGHRS, CDR2 YFSETQ, per germline. The CDR3 is made up of 14 amino acids. The V segment lost 3 bases and the J segment 6 bases; nucleotides outside the gene matches: 5. In DNA, the CDR3 is TGCGCCAGCAGCTCCGGGACAGGAGGCAATGAGCAGTTCTTC. Translating it yields CASSSGTGGNEQFF.

DNA for the CDR3: TGTGCCAGCAGTTTACGAGGGGGCGGCTATGGCTACACCTTC. Its protein is CASSLRGGGYGYTF. The rearrangement links TRBV27 to TRBJ1-2, with 7 bases aligning to TRBD1. Germline CDR1 reads MNHEY; CDR2 reads SMNVEV (reference sequence). This CDR3 spans 14 amino acids. V lost 2 bases to trimming and J lost 4 bases; unmatched junction nucleotides: 4.

The rearrangement joins TRBV7-6 to TRBJ2-3; D perhaps matches TRBD1 (5 bases). CDR1 and CDR2 (germline): SGHVS, FNYEAQ. The CDR3 contains 13 residues. The V gene lost 2 bases and the J gene lost 14 bases, with 17 bases spanning the gap. CDR3 nucleotide sequence: TGTGCCAGCAGCTTATTCGCAGGGTCGACGACGTATTTT. Its translation is CASSLFAGSTTYF. Full variable domain (outside the CDR3, taken from reference TRBV7-6 and TRBJ2-3): GAGVSQSPRYKVTKRGQDVALRCDPISGHVSLYWYRQALGQGPEFLTYFNYEAQQDKSGLPNDRFSAERPEGSISTLTIQRTEQRDSAMYRCASSLFAGSTTYFGPGTRLTVL.

The V and J genes are TRBV6-6 and TRBJ1-2; D call uncertain. The germline V gene has CDR1 MNHNY and CDR2 SVGAGI (reference sequence). Deletions cut 7 bases from V and 4 bases from J, with 4 bases between. The CDR3 sequence is 10 residues long. The CDR3 nucleotides are TGTGCCAGCACCTCCTATGGCTACACCTTC. Amino acid sequence: CASTSYGYTF.

The chain is built from TRBV18 and TRBJ2-5; D is uncertain. CDR1 and CDR2 from the germline V gene are KGHSH and LQKENI. V was shortened by 3 bases and J by 0 bases, with 14 bases between the two germline ends. This CDR3 region has 16 residues. CDR3: CASSPPDCSYQETQYF. The CDR3 coding sequence is TGTGCCAGCTCACCGCCTGACTGTTCGTACCAAGAGACCCAGTACTTC.

The chain recombines TRBV16 with TRBJ1-1; tentative D call: TRBD1 (5 bases). Trimming removed 6 bases from V and 8 bases from J, with 16 bases in between. The CDR3 contains 13 residues. From germline, CDR1 is KGHSY and CDR2 FQNENV. CDR3: CASRKTLNREAFF. The CDR3 DNA reads TGTGCCAGCAGGAAGACCCTGAACAGGGAAGCTTTCTTT.

J is TRBJ2-1 and V is TRBV9, with D possibly TRBD1 on 5 matching bases. Germline loops: CDR1 SGDLS, CDR2 YYNGEE. The CDR3 sequence is 12 residues long. V dropped 5 bases and J dropped 5 bases, with 8 bases sitting between them. The chain's CDR3 is CASSFRDNEQFF. The CDR3 DNA sequence: TGTGCCAGCAGTTTCAGGGACAATGAGCAGTTCTTC.

This chain joins TRBV5-6 and TRBJ2-7; tentatively, D is TRBD1 (5 bases). This CDR3 is 12 amino acids long. CDR1 is SGHDT, CDR2 YYEEEE, per germline. Trimming pared 4 bases from V and 3 bases from J, leaving 8 bases between. The CDR3 sequence is CASSRTLYEQYF. CDR3 DNA: TGTGCCAGCAGCAGGACACTCTACGAGCAGTACTTC. The full variable domain, in which reference TRBV5-6 and TRBJ2-7 provide the parts outside the CDR3, is DAGVTQSPTHLIKTRGQQVTLRCSPKSGHDTVSWYQQALGQGPQFIFQYYEEEERQRGNFPDRFSGHQFPNYSSELNVNALLLGDSALYLCASSRTLYEQYFGPGTRLTVT.

V usage is TRBV7-3 and J usage is TRBJ2-5; 7 positions match TRBD1. The CDR3 runs to 13 residues. The junction had 4 bases not matched to a gene; V was cut back by 5 bases and J by 4 bases. The germline V gene encodes CDR1 SGHTA and CDR2 FQGTGA. This CDR3 is CASSPHRGETQYF. The CDR3 bases are TGTGCCAGCAGCCCCCACAGGGGAGAGACCCAGTACTTC.

V is TRBV19 and J is TRBJ2-7, with D perhaps matching TRBD2 (6 bases). The CDR3 has 13 residues. V lost 7 bases and J lost 8, with 18 bases in between. Germline-derived CDR1 and CDR2 are LNHDA and SQIVND (reference sequence). CDR3 nucleotide sequence: TGTGCCAGTACCGAGGGCCGGGAGCGCCAGCAGTACTTC. The encoded protein is CASTEGRERQQYF.

The chain is built from TRBV29-1 and TRBJ2-6, with D perhaps TRBD1 (6 bases). This CDR3 region has 17 residues. The V and J ends lost 6 bases and 0 bases respectively, with 18 bases between them. CDR1 and CDR2 from the germline V gene are SQVTM and ANQGSEA. The CDR3 is CSVLQGQTNSGANVLTF. DNA of the CDR3: TGCAGCGTGCTACAGGGTCAAACCAACTCTGGGGCCAACGTCCTGACTTTC.

The chain joins TRBV10-1 to TRBJ2-7; the match to TRBD1 covers 10 bases. CDR1 is WNHNN, CDR2 SYGVQD, per germline (reference sequence). After removal of 0 bases from V and 5 bases from J, the junction contained 10 bases not matched to a gene. CDR3 length equals 17 residues. CDR3 sequence: CASSESASGQGDNEQYF. The CDR3 bases are TGCGCCAGCAGTGAGTCGGCTTCTGGACAGGGGGACAACGAGCAGTACTTC.

As to this clone: Other nucleotide sequences in the sample specify the same CDR3. This rearrangement joins TRBV5-1 to TRBJ2-7; tentative D call: TRBD1 (6 bases). Trimming took off 1 base at V and 7 bases at J, with 6 bases between the two ends. CDR1 is SGHRS and CDR2 is YFSETQ in the germline V gene. The CDR3 extends over 11 amino acids. The CDR3 sequence: CASSLRGEQYF. The CDR3 nucleotides are TGCGCCAGCAGCTTGAGGGGGGAGCAGTACTTC. The full variable domain, with the rest looked up from reference TRBV5-1 and TRBJ2-7, is KAGVTQTPRYLIKTRGQQVTLSCSPISGHRSVSWYQQTPGQGLQFLFEYFSETQRNKGNFPGRFSGRQFSNSRSEMNVSTLELGDSALYLCASSLRGEQYFGPGTRLTVT.

This sequence joins TRBV6-5 and TRBJ1-2; D gene ambiguous. Trimming removed 0 bases from V and 4 bases from J, with 12 bases in between. Germline V gives CDR1 MNHEY, CDR2 SVGAGI. CDR3 length: 15 amino acids. CDR3 loop: CASSYSLSSPYGYTF. The CDR3 bases are TGTGCCAGCAGTTACTCGCTTTCCAGTCCCTATGGCTACACCTTC.

The chain has TRBV5-1 and TRBJ1-2; D may be TRBD1 (5 bases). V was clipped by 5 bases and J by 2 bases, with 10 bases between them. Germline-derived CDR1 and CDR2 are SGHRS and YFSETQ. The CDR3 totals 13 residues. The CDR3 region is CASRLTENYGYTF. In DNA form, the CDR3 reads TGCGCCAGCAGATTGACAGAAAACTATGGCTACACCTTC.

The chain recombines TRBV11-2 with TRBJ2-1, with 7 bases matching TRBD1. From germline, CDR1 is SGHAT and CDR2 FQNNGV. Trimming cost V 5 bases and J 9 bases; bases outside gene matches: 22. The CDR3 length is 18 residues. Written as DNA, the CDR3 is TGTGCCAGCAGCCCCCCCGTCCGGGACAGAGGTCTTAGTAGTGAGCAGTTCTTC. Translation gives CASSPPVRDRGLSSEQFF.

This sequence joins TRBV19 and TRBJ1-6; D remains unclear. The CDR3 has 14 amino acids. Trimming stripped 3 bases from V and 7 bases from J, with 10 bases between. Germline V gives CDR1 LNHDA, CDR2 SQIVND (reference sequence). CDR3 sequence (DNA): TGTGCCAGTAGTATGGGCCGGGAGAATTCACCCCTCCACTTT. Protein sequence: CASSMGRENSPLHF.

J is TRBJ2-3 and V is TRBV3-1 (or the pseudogene TRBV3-2); perhaps TRBD2 as D (6 bases). The V gene lost 4 bases and the J gene lost 1 base, with 9 bases spanning the gap. There are 14 residues in the CDR3. CDR1 is LGHDT and CDR2 is YNNKEL in the germline V gene (reference sequence). The CDR3 is CASSPGAGTDTQYF. CDR3 sequence (DNA): TGTGCCAGCAGCCCGGGAGCCGGCACAGATACGCAGTATTTT.

The rearrangement joins TRBV7-8 to TRBJ2-1, with 15 bases identical to TRBD2. The CDR3 extends over 17 amino acids. Germline CDR1 and CDR2: SGHVS and FQNEAQ. V shed 3 bases and J 8 bases; nucleotides not matched to a gene: 8. This CDR3 reads CASSLEGLAGGGDEQFF. DNA for the CDR3: TGTGCCAGCAGCTTGGAGGGACTAGCGGGGGGTGGCGATGAGCAGTTCTTC.

The rearrangement uses TRBV3-1 (or the pseudogene TRBV3-2) and TRBJ2-5, with 10 bases lining up with TRBD2. Germline V lookup: CDR1 LGHDT, CDR2 YNNKEL (reference sequence). The CDR3 covers 15 residues. The V gene end was trimmed by 7 bases and the J gene end by 7 bases; junction bases not matched to a gene: 12. The DNA for the CDR3 is TGTGCCAGCACCCCGGAACCTAGCGGGGGTAGGACCCAGTACTTC. Protein product: CASTPEPSGGRTQYF.

The chain has TRBV7-6 and TRBJ2-3, with a weak D call TRBD2 (5 bases). Germline lookup yields CDR1 SGHVS and CDR2 FNYEAQ. V dropped 5 bases and J dropped 8 bases, with 11 bases sitting between them. The CDR3 loop spans 12 amino acids. As DNA, the CDR3 is TGTGCCAGCAGCGGCCGGGATACTACGCAGTATTTT. Its translation: CASSGRDTTQYF.

The V call is TRBV5-1, the J call TRBJ1-3; D gene ambiguous. CDR1 SGHRS and CDR2 YFSETQ come from the germline V gene. Trimming took 5 bases from V and 0 from J, leaving 6 bases between them. The CDR3 totals 13 residues. The CDR3 is CASRASSGNTIYF. The CDR3 DNA sequence: TGCGCCAGCAGGGCTAGCTCTGGAAACACCATATATTTT. The full variable domain, in which reference TRBV5-1 and TRBJ1-3 provide the parts outside the CDR3, is KAGVTQTPRYLIKTRGQQVTLSCSPISGHRSVSWYQQTPGQGLQFLFEYFSETQRNKGNFPGRFSGRQFSNSRSEMNVSTLELGDSALYLCASRASSGNTIYFGEGSWLTVV.

This rearrangement joins TRBV11-3 to TRBJ1-2; weak D call: TRBD1 (6 bases). V lost 5 bases, J lost 2 bases, and 9 bases lay in between. CDR1 and CDR2 (germline): SGHNT, YENEEA. The CDR3 contains 13 residues. DNA of the CDR3: TGTGCCAGCAGCCCACAGGGCAACTATGGCTACACCTTC. This encodes CASSPQGNYGYTF. The entire variable domain, with the rest obtained from reference TRBV11-3 and TRBJ1-2, is as follows: EAGVVQSPRYKIIEKKQPVAFWCNPISGHNTLYWYLQNLGQGPELLIRYENEEAVDDSQLPKDRFSAERLKGVDSTLKIQPAELGDSAVYLCASSPQGNYGYTFGSGTRLTVV.

The chain recombines TRBV5-1 with TRBJ2-5; 11 bases match TRBD2. V dropped 4 bases and J dropped 5; count of bases not matched to a gene: 10. Germline values: CDR1 SGHRS, CDR2 YFSETQ. The length of the CDR3 is 16 residues. DNA of the CDR3: TGCGCCAGCAGCCGAATACTAGCGGGGGAAGGGGAGACCCAGTACTTC. Translated, it gives CASSRILAGEGETQYF.

At least ten counts were recorded for this clone. The chain has TRBV4-1 and TRBJ2-7; no clear D gene. The CDR3 runs to 16 residues. Per the germline V gene, CDR1 is MGHRA and CDR2 is YSYEKL. V was trimmed by 4 bases and J by 2 bases, leaving 18 bases between them. The CDR3 nucleotides are TGCGCCAGCAGCCCAGACCCCGGGTCGAAGCCCTACGAGCAGTACTTC. This encodes CASSPDPGSKPYEQYF.

The chain employs TRBV27 and TRBJ2-7; no firm D call. There are 13 residues in the CDR3. From germline, CDR1 is MNHEY and CDR2 SMNVEV (reference sequence). Trimming cost V 3 bases and J 2 bases, with 8 bases left between them. The CDR3 loop is CASSFAAAYEQYF. For the CDR3, the DNA is TGTGCCAGCAGTTTTGCCGCAGCCTACGAGCAGTACTTC.

The V call is TRBV28, the J call TRBJ2-5; D is perhaps TRBD2 (5 bases). CDR1 and CDR2 (germline): MDHEN, SYDVKM. CDR3 length equals 13 residues. V shed 7 bases and J shed 0 bases, with 9 bases lying between them. The CDR3 nucleotides read TGTGCCAGCACACCCGGGAACCAAGAGACCCAGTACTTC. Its translation: CASTPGNQETQYF.